The sequence of this T cell receptor beta chain was determined in a study of T-cell reconstitution after alpha-beta-depleted transplantation in children. A TCRbeta library incorporating unique molecular identifiers was prepared. One entry per CDR3 protein results from TCRdb running MiXCR on the PCR reads. There are approximately 650,000 distinct CDR3 sequences in the sample; 10% to 15% occur only once, and about 0.77% lies in the top ten. Regarding this clonotype: Its target is not known.

The study's findings and limits: Several hundred expanded graft clones reportedly supplied alpha-beta T cells about two months after transplant. Recipient T cells and thymic progenitors that survived gave rise to the high TCRbeta diversity observed at day 60 in some patients. Most T-cell counts and diversity one year after the transplant came from T cells that were newly produced.

The CDR3 extends over 14 amino acids. Germline V CDR1 and CDR2: DFQATT, SNEGSKA (reference sequence). V lost 1 base to trimming and J lost 0 bases, with 7 bases between them. The material sequenced was PBMCs, taken before TCRalphabeta/CD19-depleted stem cell transplant. The chain links TRBV20-1 to TRBJ1-5, with D unclear. This receptor was identified in a girl aged 2 to 9 with congenital amegakaryocytic thrombocytopenia, due to receive a stem cell transplant. CDR3 sequence (DNA): TGCAGTGCTAGAGTGGGAAATAGCAATCAGCCCCAGCATTTT. This encodes CSARVGNSNQPQHF.